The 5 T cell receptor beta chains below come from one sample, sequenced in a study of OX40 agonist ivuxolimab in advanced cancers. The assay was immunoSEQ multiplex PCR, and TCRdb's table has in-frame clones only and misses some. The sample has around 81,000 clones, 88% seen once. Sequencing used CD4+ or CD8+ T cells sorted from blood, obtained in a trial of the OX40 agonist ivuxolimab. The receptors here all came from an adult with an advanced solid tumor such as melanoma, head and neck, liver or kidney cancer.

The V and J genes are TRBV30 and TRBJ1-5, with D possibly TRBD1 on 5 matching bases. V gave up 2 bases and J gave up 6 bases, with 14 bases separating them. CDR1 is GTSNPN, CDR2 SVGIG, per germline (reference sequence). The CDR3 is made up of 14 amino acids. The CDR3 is CAWSPRGGIQPQHF. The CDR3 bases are TGTGCCTGGAGTCCACGGGGGGGAATTCAGCCCCAGCATTTT.

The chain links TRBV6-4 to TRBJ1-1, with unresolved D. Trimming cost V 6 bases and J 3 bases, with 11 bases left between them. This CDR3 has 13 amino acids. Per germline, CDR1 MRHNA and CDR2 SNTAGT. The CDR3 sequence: CASRRRQDTEAFF. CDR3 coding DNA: TGTGCCAGCAGACGGAGGCAAGACACTGAAGCTTTCTTT.

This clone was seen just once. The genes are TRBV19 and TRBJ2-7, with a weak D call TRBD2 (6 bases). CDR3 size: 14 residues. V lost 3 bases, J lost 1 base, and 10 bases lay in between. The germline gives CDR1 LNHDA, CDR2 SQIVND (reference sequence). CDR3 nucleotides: TGTGCCAGTAGTATGGGGGACTCTTCCTACGAGCAGTACTTC. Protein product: CASSMGDSSYEQYF.

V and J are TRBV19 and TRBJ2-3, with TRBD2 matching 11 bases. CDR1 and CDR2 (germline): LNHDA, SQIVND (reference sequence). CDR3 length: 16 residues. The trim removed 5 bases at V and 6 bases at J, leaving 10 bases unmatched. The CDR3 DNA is TGTGCCAGTAGTCTCCGACTAGCGGGGTCGGTGGATACGCAGTATTTT. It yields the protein CASSLRLAGSVDTQYF.

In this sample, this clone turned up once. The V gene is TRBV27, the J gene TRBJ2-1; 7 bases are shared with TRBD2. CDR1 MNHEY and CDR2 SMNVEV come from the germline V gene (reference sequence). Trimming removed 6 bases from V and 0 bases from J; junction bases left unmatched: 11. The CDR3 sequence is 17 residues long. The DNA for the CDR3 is TGTGCCAGCAGCCCCCGGGGCGGGAGTGTCTCCTACAATGAGCAGTTCTTC. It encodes CASSPRGGSVSYNEQFF.